The 11 T cell receptor beta chains presented below share a single source sample, sequenced in a study of memory CD4+ T cells and cytomegalovirus serostatus (dated by TCRdb to the late 2010s). A FACSAria II was used to sort memory CD4+ T cells, defined as single viable CD3+CD4+CD8-CD45RO+ cells. Library generation was performed with the immunoSEQ multiplex PCR assay. TCRdb holds this immuneACCESS table with in-frame rearrangements only. Some clones are missing; in checked studies, unresolved V genes explain under half, and the rest has no known cause. The sample data list about 61,000 clones, and 80% to 85% of these were observed just once. 0.85% to 0.95% of the sample belongs to the ten largest clones. Specimen: memory CD4+ T cells from blood. The receptors come from an adult in good health and CMV-seronegative.

The chain carries TRBV5-4 and TRBJ1-1; TRBD1 matches 7 bases. CDR3 length: 18 residues. Germline V lookup: CDR1 SGHNT, CDR2 YYREEE (reference sequence). The V gene end was trimmed by 0 bases and the J gene end by 1 base; junction bases not matched to a gene: 12. The CDR3 region is CASSLGVRPQGGNTEAFF. The CDR3 DNA reads as TGTGCCAGCAGCTTGGGCGTCCGGCCGCAGGGGGGGAACACTGAAGCTTTCTTT.

The chain links TRBV4-2 to TRBJ1-1; D uncertain. The V gene's germline CDR1 is LGHNA and CDR2 YNFKEQ. V lost 1 base and J lost 0, with 9 bases in between. This CDR3 is 15 amino acids long. For the CDR3, the DNA is TGTGCCAGCAGCCAAGTTAGTGGACTGAACACTGAAGCTTTCTTT. This encodes CASSQVSGLNTEAFF.

The V gene is TRBV10-3, the J gene TRBJ1-2; TRBD1 matches at 10 bases. Losses at the gene ends were 8 bases for V and 4 bases for J; bases not matched to a gene: 7. CDR1 is ENHRY and CDR2 is SYGVKD in the germline V gene. The CDR3 has 14 amino acids. This chain's CDR3 is CAIGTGDFGYGYTF. The CDR3 DNA sequence: TGTGCCATCGGGACAGGGGACTTTGGCTATGGCTACACCTTC.

This chain joins TRBV18 and TRBJ2-7, with 8 nucleotides matching TRBD2. The CDR3 has 17 amino acids. The junction had 7 bases not matched to a gene; V was cut back by 0 bases and J by 0 bases. The germline CDR1 and CDR2 sequences are KGHSH and LQKENI. The CDR3 region has the DNA TGTGCCAGCTCACCACCTGGGTCCAGCGGGAGCTCCTACGAGCAGTACTTC. It encodes CASSPPGSSGSSYEQYF.

This rearrangement joins TRBV27 to TRBJ2-7, with 12 bases fitting TRBD2. Germline CDR1 reads MNHEY; CDR2 reads SMNVEV (reference sequence). The CDR3 contains 17 residues. Trimming removed 4 bases from V and 4 bases from J; junction bases left unmatched: 11. Written as DNA, the CDR3 is TGTGCCAGCAGTTCAGGGGCTAGCGGGGGGGCTTTATACGAGCAGTACTTC. Protein sequence: CASSSGASGGALYEQYF.

The chain links TRBV5-1 to TRBJ2-3, with D uncertain. CDR1 is SGHRS and CDR2 is YFSETQ in the germline V gene. The CDR3 contains 14 residues. Trimming removed 4 bases from V and 1 base from J, with 10 bases in between. The CDR3 region is CASSRDQGTDTQYF. In nucleotides, the CDR3 is TGCGCCAGCAGCCGTGACCAGGGCACAGATACGCAGTATTTT.

The chain is built from TRBV5-1 and TRBJ2-5, with D tentatively TRBD1 (5 bases). From germline, CDR1 is SGHRS and CDR2 YFSETQ. The CDR3 length is 15 residues. Trimming removed 2 bases from V and 6 bases from J, with 17 bases in between. DNA for the CDR3: TGCGCCAGCAGCTTTTTCAGGGTGGACGAACAGACCCAGTACTTC. Translated, it gives CASSFFRVDEQTQYF. Looking up the rest from reference TRBV5-1 and TRBJ2-5 gives the full variable domain: KAGVTQTPRYLIKTRGQQVTLSCSPISGHRSVSWYQQTPGQGLQFLFEYFSETQRNKGNFPGRFSGRQFSNSRSEMNVSTLELGDSALYLCASSFFRVDEQTQYFGPGTRLLVL.

The rearrangement joins TRBV6-5 to TRBJ1-2; maybe TRBD1 (5 bases). The CDR3 runs 14 residues. V was cut by 6 bases and J by 7 bases, with 18 bases left in between. Germline loops: CDR1 MNHEY, CDR2 SVGAGI. CDR3 residues: CASSPPGPSGGYTF. CDR3 coding DNA: TGTGCCAGCAGCCCCCCGGGACCTTCGGGTGGCTACACCTTC.

CDR3 in DNA: TGTGCCAGCAGGGAGGGTACGGGGGGGGCGGATACGCAGTATTTT. It codes for CASREGTGGADTQYF. This chain uses TRBV2 with TRBJ2-3; 8 bases are shared with TRBD2. V shed 6 bases, J shed 6 bases, and the junction held 11 bases outside the gene matches. The germline V gene has CDR1 SNHLY and CDR2 FYNNEI. The CDR3 runs 15 residues.

The CDR3 is CASSETGGYEQYF. CDR3 DNA: TGCGCCAGCAGTGAGACAGGGGGCTACGAGCAGTACTTC. V is TRBV10-2 and J is TRBJ2-7; 8 bases map to TRBD1. The CDR3 is 13 residues long. CDR1 is WSHSY, CDR2 SAAADI, per germline. With V trimmed by 2 bases and J by 3 bases, 0 bases remained unmatched.

The chain links TRBV4-1 to TRBJ1-5; D is perhaps TRBD1 (5 bases). CDR1 and CDR2 (germline): MGHRA, YSYEKL. Trimming took off 0 bases at V and 6 bases at J, with 21 bases between the two ends. This CDR3 is built from 18 residues. CDR3 loop: CASSQDKGRGDLIQPQHF. The CDR3 nucleotides are TGCGCCAGCAGCCAAGATAAGGGGCGGGGAGATTTAATTCAGCCCCAGCATTTT.